This TCR beta chain was sequenced during a study of blood T cells in healthy people across ages. A second PCR of 7 to 11 cycles used a sample-barcoded 5' primer and a J-beta primer mix. Carrying 12 random nucleotides, a template-switch adaptor labeled each individual cDNA molecule. TCRdb re-called the 5' RACE reads through MiXCR, storing one row per CDR3 protein. The sample holds about 810,000 distinct CDR3 sequences, under 40% seen once. Isolation of PBMCs gave at least 7 million cells per sample. This clonotype occurred many times. The CDR3 is made up of 15 amino acids. V lost 6 bases and J lost 2; bases outside the gene matches: 7.

Sequenced: blood. The clonotype comes from a man aged 18 to 30 in good health. V is TRBV12-3 or TRBV12-4 and J is TRBJ2-3; 8 bases are a match to TRBD2. The CDR3 DNA sequence: TGTGCCAGCAGACGTACTAGCGGAGACACAGATACGCAGTATTTT. It translates to CASRRTSGDTDTQYF.